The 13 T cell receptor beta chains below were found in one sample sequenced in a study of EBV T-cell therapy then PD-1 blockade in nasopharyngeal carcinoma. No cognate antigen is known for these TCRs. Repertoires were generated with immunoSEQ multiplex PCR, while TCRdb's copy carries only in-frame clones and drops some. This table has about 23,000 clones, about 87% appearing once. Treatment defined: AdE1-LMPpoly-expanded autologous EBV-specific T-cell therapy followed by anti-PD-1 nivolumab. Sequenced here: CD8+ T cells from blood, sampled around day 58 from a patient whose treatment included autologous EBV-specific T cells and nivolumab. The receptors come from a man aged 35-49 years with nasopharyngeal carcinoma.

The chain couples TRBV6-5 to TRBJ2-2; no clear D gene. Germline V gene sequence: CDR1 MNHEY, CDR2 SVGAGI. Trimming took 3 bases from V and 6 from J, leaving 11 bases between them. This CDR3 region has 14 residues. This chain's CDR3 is CASSYGFFAGELFF. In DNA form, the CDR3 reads TGTGCCAGCAGTTATGGGTTCTTCGCCGGGGAGCTGTTTTTT.

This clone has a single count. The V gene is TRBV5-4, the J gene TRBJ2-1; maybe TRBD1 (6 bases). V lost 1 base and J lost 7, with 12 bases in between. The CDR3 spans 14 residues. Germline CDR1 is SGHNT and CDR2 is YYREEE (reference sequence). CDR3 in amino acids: CASSLNRAWNEQFF. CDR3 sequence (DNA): TGTGCCAGCAGCTTGAACAGGGCTTGGAATGAGCAGTTCTTC.

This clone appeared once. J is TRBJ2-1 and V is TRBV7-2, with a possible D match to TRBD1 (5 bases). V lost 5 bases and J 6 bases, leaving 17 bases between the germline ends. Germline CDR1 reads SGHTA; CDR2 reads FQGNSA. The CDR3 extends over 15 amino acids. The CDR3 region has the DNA TGTGCCAGCAGCCCACGACAGTGGAGTCGCAATGAGCAGTTCTTC. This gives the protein CASSPRQWSRNEQFF.

This CDR3 reads CASSSGTGLDNSPLHF. The CDR3 DNA sequence: TGTGCCAGCAGCTCAGGGACAGGCCTAGATAATTCACCCCTCCACTTT. The chain links TRBV7-3 to TRBJ1-6, with TRBD1 matching over 8 bases. Germline CDR1 is SGHTA and CDR2 is FQGTGA. Trimming removed 4 bases from V and 5 bases from J; junction bases left unmatched: 7. The CDR3 runs 16 residues.

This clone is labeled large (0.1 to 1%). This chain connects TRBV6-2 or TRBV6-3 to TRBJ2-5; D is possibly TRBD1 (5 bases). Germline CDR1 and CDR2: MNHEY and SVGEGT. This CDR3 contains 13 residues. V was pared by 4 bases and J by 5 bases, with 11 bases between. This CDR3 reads CASSWTSWETQYF. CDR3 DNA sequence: TGTGCCAGCAGTTGGACATCGTGGGAGACCCAGTACTTC.

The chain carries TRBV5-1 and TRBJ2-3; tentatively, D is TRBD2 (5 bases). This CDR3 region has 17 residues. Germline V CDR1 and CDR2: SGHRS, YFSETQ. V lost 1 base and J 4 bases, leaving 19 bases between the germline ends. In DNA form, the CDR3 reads TGCGCCAGCAGCTTGAACCCCGGCCTAGCAAGCGCAGATACGCAGTATTTT. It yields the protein CASSLNPGLASADTQYF.

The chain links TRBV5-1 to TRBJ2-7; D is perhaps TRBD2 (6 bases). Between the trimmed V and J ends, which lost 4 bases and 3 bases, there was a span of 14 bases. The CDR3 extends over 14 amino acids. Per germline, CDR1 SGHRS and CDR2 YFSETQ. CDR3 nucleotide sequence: TGCGCCAGCAGCCCTGGGGCGGGAAGCTACGAGCAGTACTTC. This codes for CASSPGAGSYEQYF. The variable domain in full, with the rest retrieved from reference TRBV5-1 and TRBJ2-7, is KAGVTQTPRYLIKTRGQQVTLSCSPISGHRSVSWYQQTPGQGLQFLFEYFSETQRNKGNFPGRFSGRQFSNSRSEMNVSTLELGDSALYLCASSPGAGSYEQYFGPGTRLTVT.

The CDR3 nucleotides are TGTGCCAGCAGCCCACGACCTGTGGCGGGGGTATCGGATACGCAGTATTTT. This sequence encodes CASSPRPVAGVSDTQYF. The V and J genes are TRBV7-6 and TRBJ2-3; 7 positions agree with TRBD2. CDR1 is SGHVS, CDR2 FNYEAQ, per germline. This CDR3 is built from 17 residues. The V and J ends lost 5 bases and 6 bases, in that order; junction bases with no gene match: 17.

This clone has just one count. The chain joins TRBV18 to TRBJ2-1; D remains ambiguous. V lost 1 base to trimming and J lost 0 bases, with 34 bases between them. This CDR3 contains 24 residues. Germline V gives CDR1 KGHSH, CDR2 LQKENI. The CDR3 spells CASSPLSAVLPASIESRSYNEQFF. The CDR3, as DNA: TGTGCCAGCTCACCACTCTCGGCAGTACTTCCGGCCTCTATCGAGAGTCGCTCCTACAATGAGCAGTTCTTC.

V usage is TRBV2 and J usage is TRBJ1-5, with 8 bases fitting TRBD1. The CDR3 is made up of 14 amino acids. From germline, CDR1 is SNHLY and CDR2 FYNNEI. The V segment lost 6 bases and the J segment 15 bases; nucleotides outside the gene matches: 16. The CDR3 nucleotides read TGTGCCAGCAGGGCAGGGGGCTCAGGTTCGGTTTGGCATTTT. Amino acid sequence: CASRAGGSGSVWHF.

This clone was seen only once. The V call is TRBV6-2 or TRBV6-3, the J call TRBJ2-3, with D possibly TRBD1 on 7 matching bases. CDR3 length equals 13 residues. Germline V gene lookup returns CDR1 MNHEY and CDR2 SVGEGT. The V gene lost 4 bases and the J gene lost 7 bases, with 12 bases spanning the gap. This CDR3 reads CASSSEGANTQYF. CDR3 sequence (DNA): TGTGCCAGCAGTTCGGAGGGGGCGAATACGCAGTATTTT.

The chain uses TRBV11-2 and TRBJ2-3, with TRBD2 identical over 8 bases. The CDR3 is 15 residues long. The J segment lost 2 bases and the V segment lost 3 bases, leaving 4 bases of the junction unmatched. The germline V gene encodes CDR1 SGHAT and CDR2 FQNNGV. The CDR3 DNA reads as TGTGCCAGCAGCTTTGCGCGGGGGGCCACAGATACGCAGTATTTT. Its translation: CASSFARGATDTQYF.

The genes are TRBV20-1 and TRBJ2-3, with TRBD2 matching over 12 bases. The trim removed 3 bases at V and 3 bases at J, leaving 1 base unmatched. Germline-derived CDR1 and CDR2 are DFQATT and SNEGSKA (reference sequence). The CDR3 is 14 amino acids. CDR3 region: CSASTSGGTDTQYF. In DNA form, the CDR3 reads TGCAGTGCTAGTACTAGCGGGGGGACAGATACGCAGTATTTT.